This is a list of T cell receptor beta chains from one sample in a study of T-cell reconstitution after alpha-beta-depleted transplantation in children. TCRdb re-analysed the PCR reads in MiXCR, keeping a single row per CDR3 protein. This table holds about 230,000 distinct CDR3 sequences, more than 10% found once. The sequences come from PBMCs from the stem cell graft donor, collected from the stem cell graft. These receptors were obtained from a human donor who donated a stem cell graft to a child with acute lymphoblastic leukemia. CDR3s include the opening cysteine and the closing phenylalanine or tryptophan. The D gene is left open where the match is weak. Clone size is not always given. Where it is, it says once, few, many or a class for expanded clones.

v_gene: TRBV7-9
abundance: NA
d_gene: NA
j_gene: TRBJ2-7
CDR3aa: CASSSTTSGTDSYEQYF
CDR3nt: TGTGCCAGCAGCTCGACAACGTCCGGGACGGATTCCTACGAGCAGTACTTC

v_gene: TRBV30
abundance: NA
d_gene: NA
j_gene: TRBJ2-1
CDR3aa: CAWAGLGRADYNEQFF
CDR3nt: TGTGCCTGGGCGGGGTTGGGGAGAGCGGACTACAATGAGCAGTTCTTC

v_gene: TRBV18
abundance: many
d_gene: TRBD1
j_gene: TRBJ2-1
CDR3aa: CASSFPTGDNEQFF
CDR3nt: TGTGCCAGCTCATTCCCGACAGGGGACAATGAGCAGTTCTTC

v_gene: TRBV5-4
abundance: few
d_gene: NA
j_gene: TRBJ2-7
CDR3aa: CASSLAGAHIDEQYF
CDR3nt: TGTGCCAGCAGCTTGGCCGGGGCGCATATCGACGAGCAGTACTTC

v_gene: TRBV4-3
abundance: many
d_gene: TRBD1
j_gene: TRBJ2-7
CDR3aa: CASSQEIQGAVYEQYF
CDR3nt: TGCGCCAGCAGCCAAGAAATCCAGGGGGCCGTCTACGAGCAGTACTTC

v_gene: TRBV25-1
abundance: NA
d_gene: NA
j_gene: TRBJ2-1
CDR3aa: CASSDGGRNEQFF
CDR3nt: TGTGCCAGCAGTGATGGGGGGAGGAATGAGCAGTTCTTC

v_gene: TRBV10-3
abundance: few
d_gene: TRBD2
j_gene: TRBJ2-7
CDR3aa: CASKASGTAYEQYF
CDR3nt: TGTGCCTCCAAGGCTAGCGGGACCGCCTACGAGCAGTACTTC

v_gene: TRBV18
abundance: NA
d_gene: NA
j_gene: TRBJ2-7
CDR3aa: CASSPRLAHPYEQYF
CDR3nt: TGTGCCAGCTCACCGAGGCTAGCGCACCCCTACGAGCAGTACTTC

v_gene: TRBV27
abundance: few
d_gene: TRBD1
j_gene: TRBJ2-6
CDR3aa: CASSSGQISGANVLTF
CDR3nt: TGTGCCAGCAGTTCGGGACAGATCTCTGGGGCCAACGTCCTGACTTTC

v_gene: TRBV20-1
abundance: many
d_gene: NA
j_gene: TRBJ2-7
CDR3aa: CSARRGPYEQYF
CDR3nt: TGCAGTGCTAGAAGAGGACCCTACGAGCAGTACTTC

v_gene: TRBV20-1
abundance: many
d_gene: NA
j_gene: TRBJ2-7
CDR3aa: CSASRTFRGEQYF
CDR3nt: TGCAGTGCTTCCCGGACATTTAGGGGCGAGCAGTACTTC

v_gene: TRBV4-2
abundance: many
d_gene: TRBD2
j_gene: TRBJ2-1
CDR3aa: CASRYSGAPYNEQFF
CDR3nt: TGTGCCAGCAGATATAGCGGGGCGCCTTACAATGAGCAGTTCTTC

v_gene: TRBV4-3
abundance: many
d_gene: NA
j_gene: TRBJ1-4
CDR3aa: CASSQGLRIHANEKLFF
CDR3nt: TGCGCCAGCAGCCAAGGTTTAAGGATCCACGCTAATGAAAAACTGTTTTTT

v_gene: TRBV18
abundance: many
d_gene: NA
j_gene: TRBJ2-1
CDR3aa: CASSPLTFEQFF
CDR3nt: TGTGCCAGCTCACCACTCACGTTTGAGCAGTTCTTC

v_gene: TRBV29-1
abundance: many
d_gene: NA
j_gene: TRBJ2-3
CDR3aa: CSVEEAGTDTQYF
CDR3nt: TGCAGCGTTGAAGAAGCAGGCACAGATACGCAGTATTTT

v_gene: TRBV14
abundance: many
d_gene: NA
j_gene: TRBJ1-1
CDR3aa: CASSQEGTHVGSTEAFF
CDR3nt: TGTGCCAGCAGCCAAGAGGGGACCCATGTTGGCTCCACTGAAGCTTTCTTT

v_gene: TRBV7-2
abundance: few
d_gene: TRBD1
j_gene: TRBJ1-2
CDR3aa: CASSSLGQLNYGYTF
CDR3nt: TGTGCCAGCAGCTCCCTGGGACAGCTTAACTATGGCTACACCTTC

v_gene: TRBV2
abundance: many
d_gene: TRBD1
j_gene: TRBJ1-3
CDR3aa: CASSSRTGGISGNTIYF
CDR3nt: TGTGCCAGCAGTTCCAGGACAGGGGGCATCTCTGGAAACACCATATATTTT

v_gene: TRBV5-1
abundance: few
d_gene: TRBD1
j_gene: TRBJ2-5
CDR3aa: CASSSDRGMETQYF
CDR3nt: TGCGCCAGCAGCTCGGACAGGGGGATGGAGACCCAGTACTTC

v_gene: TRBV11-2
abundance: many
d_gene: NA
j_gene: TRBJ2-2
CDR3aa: CASSFSSRITGELFF
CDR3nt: TGTGCCAGCAGCTTTTCATCAAGGATAACCGGGGAGCTGTTTTTT

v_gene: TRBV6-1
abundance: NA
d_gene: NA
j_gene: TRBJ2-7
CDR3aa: CASRKRSGSYEQYF
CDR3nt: TGTGCCAGCAGAAAAAGGAGCGGCTCCTACGAGCAGTACTTC

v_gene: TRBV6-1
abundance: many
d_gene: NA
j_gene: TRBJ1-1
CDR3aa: CASTSGGARGTEAFF
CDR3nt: TGTGCCAGCACCTCCGGAGGGGCGCGGGGCACTGAAGCTTTCTTT

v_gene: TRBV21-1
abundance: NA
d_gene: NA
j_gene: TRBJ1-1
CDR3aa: CASAPFRGGTEAFF
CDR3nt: TGTGCCAGCGCCCCGTTCAGGGGCGGGACTGAAGCTTTCTTT

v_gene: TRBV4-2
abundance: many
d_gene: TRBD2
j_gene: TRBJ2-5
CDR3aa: CASSPGTSGIETQYF
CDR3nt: TGTGCCAGCAGCCCCGGGACTAGCGGTATAGAGACCCAGTACTTC

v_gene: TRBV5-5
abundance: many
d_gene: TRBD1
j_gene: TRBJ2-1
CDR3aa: CASSLEGQGNNEQFF
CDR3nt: TGTGCCAGCAGCTTGGAGGGACAGGGCAACAATGAGCAGTTCTTC

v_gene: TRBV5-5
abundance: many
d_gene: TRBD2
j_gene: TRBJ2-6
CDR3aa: CASSPGGGPGANVLTF
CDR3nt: TGTGCCAGCAGCCCGGGGGGGGGGCCTGGGGCCAACGTCCTGACTTTC

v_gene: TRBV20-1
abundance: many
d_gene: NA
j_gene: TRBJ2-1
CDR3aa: CSARDTGTYPHNEQFF
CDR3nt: TGCAGTGCCAGGGATACCGGGACTTATCCCCACAATGAGCAGTTCTTC

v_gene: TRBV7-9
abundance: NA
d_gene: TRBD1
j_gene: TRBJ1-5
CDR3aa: CASSDDRAYQPQHF
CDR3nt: TGTGCCAGCAGCGATGACAGGGCATATCAGCCCCAGCATTTT

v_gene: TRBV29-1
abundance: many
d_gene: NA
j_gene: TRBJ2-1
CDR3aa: CSVVDGYNEQFF
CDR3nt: TGCAGCGTCGTCGACGGTTACAATGAGCAGTTCTTC

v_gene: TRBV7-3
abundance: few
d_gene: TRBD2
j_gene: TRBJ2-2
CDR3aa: CASSWGGANTGELFF
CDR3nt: TGTGCCAGCAGCTGGGGGGGAGCGAACACCGGGGAGCTGTTTTTT

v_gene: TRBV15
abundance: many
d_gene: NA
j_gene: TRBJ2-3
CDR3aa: CATSVWQTTDTQYF
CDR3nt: TGTGCCACCAGCGTTTGGCAGACAACAGATACGCAGTATTTT

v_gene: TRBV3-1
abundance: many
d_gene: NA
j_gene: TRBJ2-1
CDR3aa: CASSPGPFPNEQFF
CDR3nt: TGTGCCAGCAGCCCGGGGCCTTTTCCCAATGAGCAGTTCTTC

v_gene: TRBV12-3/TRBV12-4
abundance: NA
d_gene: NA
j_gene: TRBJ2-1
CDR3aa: CASSLMVSDEQFF
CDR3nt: TGTGCCAGCAGTTTAATGGTGTCGGATGAGCAGTTCTTC

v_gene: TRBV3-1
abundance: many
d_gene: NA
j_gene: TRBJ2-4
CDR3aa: CASSLHEGAKNIQYF
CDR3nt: TGTGCCAGCAGCCTCCATGAGGGGGCCAAAAACATTCAGTACTTC

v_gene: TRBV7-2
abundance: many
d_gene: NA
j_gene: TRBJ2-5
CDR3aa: CASSLAGRPQETQYF
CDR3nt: TGTGCCAGCAGCTTAGCGGGGAGACCCCAAGAGACCCAGTACTTC

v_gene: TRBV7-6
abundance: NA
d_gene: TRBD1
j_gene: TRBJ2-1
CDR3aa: CASSSRQGLNNEQFF
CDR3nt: TGTGCCAGCAGCTCAAGACAGGGGCTTAACAATGAGCAGTTCTTC

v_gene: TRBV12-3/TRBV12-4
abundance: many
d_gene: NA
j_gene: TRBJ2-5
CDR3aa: CAGAPGPTKTQYF
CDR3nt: TGTGCCGGGGCCCCGGGCCCAACGAAGACCCAGTACTTC

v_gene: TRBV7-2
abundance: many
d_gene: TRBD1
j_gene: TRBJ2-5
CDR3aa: CASSSQQGAGETQYF
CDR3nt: TGTGCCAGCAGCTCCCAACAGGGGGCAGGGGAGACCCAGTACTTC

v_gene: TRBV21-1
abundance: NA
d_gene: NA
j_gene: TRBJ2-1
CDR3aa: CASSLPTGTVINEQFF
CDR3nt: TGTGCCAGCAGCCTCCCGACCGGGACAGTCATCAATGAGCAGTTCTTC

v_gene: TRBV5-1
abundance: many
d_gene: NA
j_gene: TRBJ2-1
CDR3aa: CASSKGGRNEQFF
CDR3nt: TGCGCCAGCAGCAAGGGGGGAAGGAATGAGCAGTTCTTC

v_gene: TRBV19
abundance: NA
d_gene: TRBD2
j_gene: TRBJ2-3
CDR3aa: CASSTTPLAGVGADTQYF
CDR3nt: TGTGCCAGTAGTACAACCCCCCTAGCGGGGGTTGGAGCAGATACGCAGTATTTT

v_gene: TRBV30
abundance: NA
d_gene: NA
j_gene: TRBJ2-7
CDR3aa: CAWSIPGFSYEQYF
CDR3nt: TGTGCCTGGAGTATCCCGGGGTTCTCCTACGAGCAGTACTTC

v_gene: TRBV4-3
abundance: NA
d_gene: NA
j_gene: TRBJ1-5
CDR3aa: CASSHWQGDNQPQHF
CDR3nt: TGCGCCAGCAGCCATTGGCAGGGCGACAATCAGCCCCAGCATTTT

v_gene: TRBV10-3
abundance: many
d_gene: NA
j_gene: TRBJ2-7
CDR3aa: CAISDTRSYEQYF
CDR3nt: TGTGCCATCAGTGATACCCGCTCCTACGAGCAGTACTTC

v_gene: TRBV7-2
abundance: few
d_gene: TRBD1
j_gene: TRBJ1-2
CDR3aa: CASSYGTAYGYTF
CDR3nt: TGTGCCAGCAGTTATGGGACAGCCTATGGCTACACCTTC

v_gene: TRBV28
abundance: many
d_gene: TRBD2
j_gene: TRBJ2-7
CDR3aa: CASSFSGTSSLPYF
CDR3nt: TGTGCCAGCAGTTTTAGCGGGACTAGTTCCCTTCCGTACTTC

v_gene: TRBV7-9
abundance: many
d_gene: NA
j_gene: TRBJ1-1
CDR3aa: CASSPNRGPFEAFF
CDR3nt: TGTGCCAGCAGCCCTAATCGGGGGCCGTTTGAAGCTTTCTTT

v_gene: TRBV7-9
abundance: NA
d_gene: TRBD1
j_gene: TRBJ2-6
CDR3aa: CASSYTGVSSGANVLTF
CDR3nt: TGTGCCAGCAGCTACACAGGGGTTTCCTCTGGGGCCAACGTCCTGACTTTC

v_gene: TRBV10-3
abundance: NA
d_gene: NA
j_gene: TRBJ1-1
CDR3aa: CAISDRNTEAFF
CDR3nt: TGTGCCATCAGTGACAGGAACACTGAAGCTTTCTTT

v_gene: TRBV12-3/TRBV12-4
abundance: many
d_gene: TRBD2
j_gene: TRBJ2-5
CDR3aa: CASSSGTSGRSSQETQYF
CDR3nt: TGTGCCAGCAGTTCCGGGACTAGCGGGAGGTCCAGCCAAGAGACCCAGTACTTC

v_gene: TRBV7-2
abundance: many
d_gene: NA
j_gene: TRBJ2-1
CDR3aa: CASSLEFGLHEQFF
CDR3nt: TGTGCCAGCAGCTTAGAGTTCGGGCTACATGAGCAGTTCTTC

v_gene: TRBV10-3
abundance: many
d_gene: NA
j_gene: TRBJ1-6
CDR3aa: CAIRTSNSPLHF
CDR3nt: TGTGCCATTAGGACGTCGAATTCACCCCTCCACTTT

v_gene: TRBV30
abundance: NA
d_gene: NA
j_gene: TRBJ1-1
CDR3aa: CAWSSWDGEAFF
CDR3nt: TGTGCCTGGAGTTCCTGGGACGGTGAAGCTTTCTTT

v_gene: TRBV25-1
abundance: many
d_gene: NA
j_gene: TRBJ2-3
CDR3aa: CASSEFGNTDTQYF
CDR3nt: TGTGCCAGCAGTGAATTTGGCAACACAGATACGCAGTATTTT

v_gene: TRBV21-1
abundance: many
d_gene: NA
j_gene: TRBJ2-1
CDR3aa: CASSKGRAKYNEQFF
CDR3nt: TGTGCCAGCAGCAAAGGGAGGGCAAAATACAATGAGCAGTTCTTC

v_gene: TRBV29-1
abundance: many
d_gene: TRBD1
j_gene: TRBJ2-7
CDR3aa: CSVEVRSGTGYVEQYF
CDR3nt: TGCAGCGTTGAAGTGCGTTCCGGGACAGGGTACGTCGAGCAGTACTTC

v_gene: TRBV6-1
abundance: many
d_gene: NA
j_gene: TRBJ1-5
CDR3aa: CASSEEQVSNQPQHF
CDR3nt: TGTGCCAGCAGTGAAGAGCAGGTTAGCAATCAGCCCCAGCATTTT

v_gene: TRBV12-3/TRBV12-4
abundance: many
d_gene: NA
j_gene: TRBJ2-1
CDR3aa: CASSPANEQFF
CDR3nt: TGTGCCAGCAGCCCAGCCAATGAGCAGTTCTTC

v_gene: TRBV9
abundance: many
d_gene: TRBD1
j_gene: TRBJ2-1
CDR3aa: CASSVVGQSYNEQFF
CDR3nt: TGTGCCAGCAGCGTAGTGGGACAGAGTTACAATGAGCAGTTCTTC

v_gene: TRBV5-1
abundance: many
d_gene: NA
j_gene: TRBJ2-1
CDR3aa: CASSFTTGHVVF
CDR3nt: TGCGCCAGCAGCTTTACCACGGGACACGTCGTCTTC